What follows is one T cell receptor (beta chain) and its context. In the original processing: Scientists estimated how many nucleated cells there were by amplifying reference gene primers. The method was immunoSEQ multiplex PCR; TCRdb's version includes in-frame clones alone and lacks a portion of them. From that table come the V and J calls and clone size; the DNA was used to work out D and trimming. The sample contains about 63,000 clones, around four fifths of which appear only once. The data stem from a study of blood T cell repertoires in COVID-19. Study-wide background: Italy, Spain and the United States were the sources of the convalescent and acute COVID-19 samples. PBMCs, B-cell-depleted T cells, or T cells were the source of the cDNA or gDNA that made up the material.

The sequenced sample was peripheral blood. The clonotype comes from a human donor in a cohort sampled during active COVID-19.

The CDR3 DNA follows: TGTGCCAGCAGTTTAGTGTCAGAGAGGAACTATGGCTACACCTTC. Amino acid sequence: CASSLVSERNYGYTF. The rearrangement links TRBV28 to TRBJ1-2; D remains ambiguous. Germline CDR1 and CDR2: MDHEN and SYDVKM. Trimming pared 2 bases from V and 2 bases from J, leaving 12 bases between. The CDR3 length is 15 residues.